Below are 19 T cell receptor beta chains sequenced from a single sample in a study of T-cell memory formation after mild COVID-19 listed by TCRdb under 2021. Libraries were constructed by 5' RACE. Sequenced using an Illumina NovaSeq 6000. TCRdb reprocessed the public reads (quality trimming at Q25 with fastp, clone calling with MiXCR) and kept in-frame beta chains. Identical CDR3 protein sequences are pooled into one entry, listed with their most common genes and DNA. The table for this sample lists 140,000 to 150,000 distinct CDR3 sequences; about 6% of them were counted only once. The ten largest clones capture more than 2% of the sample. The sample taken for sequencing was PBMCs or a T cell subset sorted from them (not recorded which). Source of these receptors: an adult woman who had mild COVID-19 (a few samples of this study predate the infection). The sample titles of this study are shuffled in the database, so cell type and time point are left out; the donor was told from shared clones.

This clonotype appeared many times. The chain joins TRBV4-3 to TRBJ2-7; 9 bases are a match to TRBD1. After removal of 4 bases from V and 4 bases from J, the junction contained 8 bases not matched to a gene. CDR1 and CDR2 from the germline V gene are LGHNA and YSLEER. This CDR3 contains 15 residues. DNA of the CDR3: TGCGCCAGCAGCCGTCAGGACAGGGGCGTGTACGAGCAGTACTTC. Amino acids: CASSRQDRGVYEQYF.

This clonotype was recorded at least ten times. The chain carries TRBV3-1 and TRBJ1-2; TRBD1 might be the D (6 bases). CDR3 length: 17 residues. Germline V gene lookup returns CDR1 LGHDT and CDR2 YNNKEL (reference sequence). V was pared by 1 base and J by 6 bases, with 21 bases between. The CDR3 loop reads CASSQGLIGGQGNGYTF. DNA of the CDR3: TGTGCCAGCAGCCAAGGTCTAATCGGGGGCCAAGGGAATGGCTACACCTTC. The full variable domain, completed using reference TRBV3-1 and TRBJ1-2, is DTAVSQTPKYLVTQMGNDKSIKCEQNLGHDTMYWYKQDSKKFLKIMFSYNNKELIINETVPNRFSPKSPDKAHLNLHINSLELGDSAVYFCASSQGLIGGQGNGYTFGSGTRLTVV.

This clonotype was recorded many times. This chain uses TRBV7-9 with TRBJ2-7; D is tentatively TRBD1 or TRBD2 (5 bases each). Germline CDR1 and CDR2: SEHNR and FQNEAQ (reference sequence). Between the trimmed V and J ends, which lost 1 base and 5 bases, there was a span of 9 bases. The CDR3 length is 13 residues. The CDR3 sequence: CASSLDLGDEQYF. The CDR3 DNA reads TGTGCCAGCAGCTTAGATTTGGGGGACGAGCAGTACTTC.

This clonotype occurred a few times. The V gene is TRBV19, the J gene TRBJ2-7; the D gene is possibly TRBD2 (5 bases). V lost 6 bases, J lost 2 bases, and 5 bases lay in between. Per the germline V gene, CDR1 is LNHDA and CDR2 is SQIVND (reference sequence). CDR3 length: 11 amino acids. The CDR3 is CASSGTYEQYF. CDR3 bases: TGTGCCAGTAGCGGGACCTACGAGCAGTACTTC.

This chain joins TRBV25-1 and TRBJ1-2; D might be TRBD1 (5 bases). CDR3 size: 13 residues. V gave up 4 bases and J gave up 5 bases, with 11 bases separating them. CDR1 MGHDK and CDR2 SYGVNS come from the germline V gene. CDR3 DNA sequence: TGTGCCAGCAGTGGCGGACACGGGTATGGCTACACCTTC. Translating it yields CASSGGHGYGYTF.

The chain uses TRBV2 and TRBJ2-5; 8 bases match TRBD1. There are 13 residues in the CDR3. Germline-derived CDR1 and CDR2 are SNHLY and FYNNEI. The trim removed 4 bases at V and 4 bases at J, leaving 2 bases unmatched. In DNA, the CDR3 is TGTGCCAGCAGTGGCACAGGGGGAGAGACCCAGTACTTC. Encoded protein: CASSGTGGETQYF.

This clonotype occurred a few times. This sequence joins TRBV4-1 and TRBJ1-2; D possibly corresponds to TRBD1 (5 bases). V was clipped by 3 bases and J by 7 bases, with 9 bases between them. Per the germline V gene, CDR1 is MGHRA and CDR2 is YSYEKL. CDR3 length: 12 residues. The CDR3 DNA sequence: TGCGCCAGCAGCCATTTCGGGGCTGGCTACACCTTC. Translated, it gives CASSHFGAGYTF.

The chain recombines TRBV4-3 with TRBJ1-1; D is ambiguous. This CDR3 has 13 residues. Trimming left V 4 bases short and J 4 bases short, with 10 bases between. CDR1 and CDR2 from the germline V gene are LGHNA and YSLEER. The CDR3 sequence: CASSRDRRTEAFF. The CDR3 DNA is TGCGCCAGCAGCCGAGATCGGCGCACTGAAGCTTTCTTT.

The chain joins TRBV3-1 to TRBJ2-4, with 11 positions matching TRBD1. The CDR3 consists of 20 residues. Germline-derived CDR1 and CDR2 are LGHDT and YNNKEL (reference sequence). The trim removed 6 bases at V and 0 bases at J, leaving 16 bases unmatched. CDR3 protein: CASRDGTGGILELAKNIQYF. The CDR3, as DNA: TGTGCCAGCAGGGACGGGACAGGGGGGATACTTGAACTAGCCAAAAACATTCAGTACTTC.

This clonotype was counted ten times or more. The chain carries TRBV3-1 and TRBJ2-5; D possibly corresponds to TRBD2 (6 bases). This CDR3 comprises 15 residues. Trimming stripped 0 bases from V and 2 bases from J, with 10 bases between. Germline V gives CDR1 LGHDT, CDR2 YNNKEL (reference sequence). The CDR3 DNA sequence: TGTGCCAGCAGCCAAGATAGGAGGGGTCAAGAGACCCAGTACTTC. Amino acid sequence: CASSQDRRGQETQYF.

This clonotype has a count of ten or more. CDR3: CAISELGEQFF. CDR3 nucleotide sequence: TGTGCCATCAGTGAGTTGGGTGAGCAGTTCTTC. The chain links TRBV10-3 to TRBJ2-1; no definite D call. Trimming shortened V by 1 base and J by 9 bases, and 4 bases separated the two germline ends. The CDR3 consists of 11 residues. Germline lookup yields CDR1 ENHRY and CDR2 SYGVKD.

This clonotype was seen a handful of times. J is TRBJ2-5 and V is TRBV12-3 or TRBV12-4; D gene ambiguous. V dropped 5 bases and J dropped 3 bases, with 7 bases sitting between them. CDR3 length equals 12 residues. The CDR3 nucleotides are TGTGCCAGCAGTAGAATTAAAGAGACCCAGTACTTC. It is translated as CASSRIKETQYF.

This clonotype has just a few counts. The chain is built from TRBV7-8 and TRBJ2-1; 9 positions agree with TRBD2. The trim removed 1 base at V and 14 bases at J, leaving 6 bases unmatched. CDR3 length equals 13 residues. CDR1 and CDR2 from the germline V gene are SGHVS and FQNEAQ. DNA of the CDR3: TGTGCCAGCAGCTTAGAACTTAGCGGGGGAAAGTTCTTC. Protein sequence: CASSLELSGGKFF.

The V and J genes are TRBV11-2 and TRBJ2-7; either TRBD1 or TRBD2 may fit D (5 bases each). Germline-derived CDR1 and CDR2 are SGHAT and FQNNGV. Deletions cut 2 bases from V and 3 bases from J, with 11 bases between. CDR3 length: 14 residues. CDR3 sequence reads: CASSLRDGIYEQYF. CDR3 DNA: TGTGCCAGCAGCTTACGGGACGGTATCTACGAGCAGTACTTC.

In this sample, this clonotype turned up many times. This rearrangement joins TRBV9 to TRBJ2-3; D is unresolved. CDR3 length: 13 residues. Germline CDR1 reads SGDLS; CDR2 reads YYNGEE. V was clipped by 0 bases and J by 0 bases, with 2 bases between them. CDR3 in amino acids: CASSVVSTDTQYF. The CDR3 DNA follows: TGTGCCAGCAGCGTAGTTAGCACAGATACGCAGTATTTT.

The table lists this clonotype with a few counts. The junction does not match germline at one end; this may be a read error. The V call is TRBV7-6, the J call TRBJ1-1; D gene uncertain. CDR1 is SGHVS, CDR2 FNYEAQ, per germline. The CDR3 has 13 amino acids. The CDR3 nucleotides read TGTGCCAGCAGCGTAGCCCGGGACACTGAAGCTTTCTTT. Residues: CASSVARDTEAFF. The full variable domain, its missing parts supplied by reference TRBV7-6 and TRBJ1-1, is GAGVSQSPRYKVTKRGQDVALRCDPISGHVSLYWYRQALGQGPEFLTYFNYEAQQDKSGLPNDRFSAERPEGSISTLTIQRTEQRDSAMYRCASSVARDTEAFFGQGTRLTVV.

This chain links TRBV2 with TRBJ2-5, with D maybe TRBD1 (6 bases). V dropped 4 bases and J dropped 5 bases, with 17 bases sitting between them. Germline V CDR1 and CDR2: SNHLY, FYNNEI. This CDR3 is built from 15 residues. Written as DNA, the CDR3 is TGTGCCAGCAGTGTAGGAACAGGGCGCCGGGAGACCCAGTACTTC. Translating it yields CASSVGTGRRETQYF.

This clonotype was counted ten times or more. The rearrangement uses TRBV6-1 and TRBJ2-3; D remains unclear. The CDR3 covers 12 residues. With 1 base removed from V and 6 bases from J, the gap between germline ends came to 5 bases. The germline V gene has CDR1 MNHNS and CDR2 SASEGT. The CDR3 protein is CASSEGVDTQYF. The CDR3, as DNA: TGTGCCAGCAGTGAAGGGGTGGATACGCAGTATTTT.

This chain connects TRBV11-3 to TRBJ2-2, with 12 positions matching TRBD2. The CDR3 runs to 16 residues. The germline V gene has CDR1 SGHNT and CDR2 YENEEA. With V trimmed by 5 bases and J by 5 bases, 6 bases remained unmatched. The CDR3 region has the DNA TGTGCCAGCAGCGGTACCGGGACTAGCGGGACCGGGGAGCTGTTTTTT. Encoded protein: CASSGTGTSGTGELFF.